Described below is a single T cell receptor (beta chain) sequence and its context. The authors' processing: Amplified reference gene primers provided the basis for estimating nucleated cell counts. Profiled with immunoSEQ multiplex PCR; TCRdb holds only in-frame clones, not every one. From that table come the V and J calls and clone size; the DNA was used to work out D and trimming. The sample carries approximately 20,000 clones, approximately 85% recorded once. The entry originates in a study of blood T cell repertoires in COVID-19. As for the study in general: Both acute and convalescent COVID-19 samples were obtained from the United States, Italy and Spain. Sample material is recorded as cDNA or gDNA derived from T cells, B-cell-depleted T cells, or PBMCs.

The CDR3 consists of 14 residues. The ends lost 5 bases at V and 6 bases at J; junction bases unmatched: 6. The germline gives CDR1 LNHNV, CDR2 YYDKDF (reference sequence). The sequencing sample was made of peripheral blood. The rearrangement links TRBV15 to TRBJ1-5; TRBD1 matches 8 bases. The sequence derives from a man older than 75 with acute or convalescent COVID-19. The DNA for the CDR3 is TGTGCCACCAGCTGGACAGGGACGGGTCAGCCCCAGCATTTT. Protein product: CATSWTGTGQPQHF.